This T cell receptor beta chain was identified in a study of shared clonotypes between healthy human individuals. Findings and limits, study-wide: When naive CD4 clonotypes were compared across a handful of donors, roughly 4.9% were shared.

Of note for this clone: The target antigen is unknown.

V was trimmed by 7 bases and J by 1 base, leaving 21 bases between them. CDR1 SQVTM and CDR2 ANQGSEA come from the germline V gene. The CDR3 runs 16 residues. The assay was immunoSEQ multiplex PCR, and TCRdb's table has in-frame clones only and misses some. The sample shows around 2,000,000 clones, 90% to 95% of them seen only once. Sequences were obtained from naive CD4+ T cells sorted from blood. Specified subset: CD45RA+ positively selected. The gene calls are TRBV29-1 and TRBJ2-3, with D perhaps TRBD1 (6 bases). The sequence derives from a man aged 18 to 29 in good health. This chain's CDR3 is CSGRSVQGRGTDTQYF. CDR3 nucleotide sequence: TGCAGCGGCCGCTCGGTACAGGGCAGGGGCACAGATACGCAGTATTTT.